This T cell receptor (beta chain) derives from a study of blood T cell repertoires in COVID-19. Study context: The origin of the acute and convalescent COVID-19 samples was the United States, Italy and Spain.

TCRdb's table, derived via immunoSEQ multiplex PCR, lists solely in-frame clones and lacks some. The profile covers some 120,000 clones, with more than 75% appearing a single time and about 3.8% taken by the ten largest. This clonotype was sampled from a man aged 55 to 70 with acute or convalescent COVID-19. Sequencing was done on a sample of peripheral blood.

The CDR3 is CAISEDSINQPQHF. In DNA form, the CDR3 reads TGTGCCATCAGTGAGGACAGCATAAATCAGCCCCAGCATTTT. V usage is TRBV10-3 and J usage is TRBJ1-5; TRBD1 is a possible D gene (5 bases). The V end was cut by 2 bases, the J end by 4 bases, with 9 bases between. There are 14 residues in the CDR3. Germline V lookup: CDR1 ENHRY, CDR2 SYGVKD.